This TCR beta chain was captured in a study of CD8 T cells in Susac syndrome. Trimming at V came to 2 bases and at J to 5 bases, leaving 9 bases not matched to a gene. There are 15 residues in the CDR3. Germline CDR1 SGHRS, CDR2 YFSETQ. An amount of RNA that ranged from roughly 0.5 to 1 ug was reverse transcribed with random hexamers. Multiplex immunoSEQ PCR targeted 54 Vbeta and 13 Jbeta TCR beta segments. TCRdb used MiXCR to reprocess the immunoSEQ multiplex PCR reads, holding one entry per CDR3 protein. The sample yields about 60,000 distinct CDR3 sequences, more than 80% seen once. This sequence originates from a human donor in good health. Sequenced material: CD8+ T cells from PBMCs. V gene TRBV5-1 combines with J gene TRBJ2-5; 7 nucleotides match TRBD1. CDR3 bases: TGCGCCAGCAGCTTAAGAGACAGGGAGATTGAGACCCAGTACTTC. As protein: CASSLRDREIETQYF.